This T cell receptor (beta chain) was profiled in a study of CD8+CD57+ T cells in acquired aplastic anemia. TCR beta VDJ and CDR3 were profiled, and genomic DNA was the template. One entry per CDR3 protein results from TCRdb running MiXCR on the reads. The sample has 190,000 or so distinct CDR3 sequences, less than 50% seen once. Trimming shortened V by 6 bases and J by 2 bases, and 19 bases separated the two germline ends. The CDR3 loop spans 17 amino acids. The germline V gene encodes CDR1 ENHRY and CDR2 SYGVKD. An expansion of CD8+CD57+ cells by flow cytometry had been shown in patients chosen for sequencing. Severe acquired aplastic anemia affected all patients. Patients were untreated when blood was sampled.

This clonotype was obtained from a human donor with aplastic anemia. J is TRBJ2-2 and V is TRBV10-3; D perhaps matches TRBD2 (5 bases). The sample consisted of sorted CD4+, CD8+, or CD8+CD57+ T cells (not recorded which) from PBMCs. DNA of the CDR3: TGTGCCATCAGCGTCGGCCCTAGCTCTGGAAACACCGGGGAGCTGTTTTTT. Its protein is CAISVGPSSGNTGELFF.